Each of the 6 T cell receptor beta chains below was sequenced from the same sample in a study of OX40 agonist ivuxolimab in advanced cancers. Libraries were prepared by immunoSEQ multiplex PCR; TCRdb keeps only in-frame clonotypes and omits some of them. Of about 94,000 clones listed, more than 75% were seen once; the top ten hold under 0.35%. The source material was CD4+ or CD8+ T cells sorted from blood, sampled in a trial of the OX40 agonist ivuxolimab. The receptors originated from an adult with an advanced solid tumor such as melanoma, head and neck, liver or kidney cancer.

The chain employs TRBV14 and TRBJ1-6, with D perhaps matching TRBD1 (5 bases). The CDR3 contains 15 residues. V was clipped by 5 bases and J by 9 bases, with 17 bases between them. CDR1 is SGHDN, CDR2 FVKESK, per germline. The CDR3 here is CASSAGGAGSSPLHF. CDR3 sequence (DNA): TGTGCCAGCAGCGCTGGCGGGGCAGGGAGTTCACCCCTCCACTTT.

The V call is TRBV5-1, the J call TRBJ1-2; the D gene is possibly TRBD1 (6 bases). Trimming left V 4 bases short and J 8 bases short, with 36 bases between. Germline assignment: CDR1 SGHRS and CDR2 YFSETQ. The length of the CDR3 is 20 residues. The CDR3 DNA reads TGCGCCAGCAGCCGCGGATACCTCGGGCAGGGGAGCCTCGATCGGGAGGGCTACACCTTC. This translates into CASSRGYLGQGSLDREGYTF.

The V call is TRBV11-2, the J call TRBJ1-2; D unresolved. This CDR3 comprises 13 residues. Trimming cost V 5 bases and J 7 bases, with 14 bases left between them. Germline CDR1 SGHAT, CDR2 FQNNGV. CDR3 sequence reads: CASSPLFVSGYTF. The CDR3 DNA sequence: TGTGCCAGCAGCCCCCTATTTGTGAGTGGCTACACCTTC.

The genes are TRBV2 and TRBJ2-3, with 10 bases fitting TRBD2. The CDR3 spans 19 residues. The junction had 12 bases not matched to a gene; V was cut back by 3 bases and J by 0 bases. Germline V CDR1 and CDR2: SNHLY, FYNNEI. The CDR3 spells CASSDWDSGGKSSTDTQYF. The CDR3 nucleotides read TGTGCCAGCAGTGATTGGGATAGCGGGGGGAAATCTAGCACAGATACGCAGTATTTT.

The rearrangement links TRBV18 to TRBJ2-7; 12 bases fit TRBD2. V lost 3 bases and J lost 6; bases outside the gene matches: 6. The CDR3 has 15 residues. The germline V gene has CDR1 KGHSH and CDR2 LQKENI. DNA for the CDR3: TGTGCCAGCTCACCGGCTAGCGGGGGGGCCCTCGAGCAGTACTTC. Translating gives CASSPASGGALEQYF.

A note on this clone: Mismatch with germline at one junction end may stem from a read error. This CDR3 reads CASSQAGTGTLVF. CDR3 DNA: TGTGCCAGCAGCCAAGCGGGGACAGGGACGCTAGTCTTC. The chain uses TRBV14 and TRBJ2-7; 9 bases are a match to TRBD1. From germline, CDR1 is SGHDN and CDR2 FVKESK. This CDR3 is built from 13 residues.